One and the same sample provided the 31 T cell receptor beta chains below, sequenced in a study of T-cell reconstitution after alpha-beta-depleted transplantation in children (dated by TCRdb to the mid-2010s). Receptors were amplified or captured by PCR. Reads for this sample came from an Illumina HiSeq 2500. TCR libraries were prepared with molecular barcoding, using unique molecular identifiers to normalize TCRbeta repertoire quantification. TCRdb ran its own pipeline on the public reads, namely fastp trimming at Q25 and MiXCR clone calling, and kept in-frame beta chains. One record per CDR3 amino acid sequence lists the most common genes and DNA. The sample has almost 500,000 distinct CDR3 sequences on record, 12% of them singletons. Around 6% of the sample goes to the ten largest clones. The sample here was PBMCs from the stem cell graft donor, taken from the stem cell graft. These receptors were taken from a human donor who donated a stem cell graft to a child with combined immunodeficiency.

This clonotype was seen repeatedly, ten times or more. This chain joins TRBV15 and TRBJ2-1, with 9 bases lining up with TRBD2. CDR1 and CDR2 (germline): LNHNV, YYDKDF (reference sequence). This CDR3 has 16 residues. V was clipped by 0 bases and J by 3 bases; unmatched bases: 3. The CDR3: CATSRDVSGSYNEQFF. Here the CDR3 DNA reads TGTGCCACCAGCAGAGACGTTAGCGGGAGCTACAATGAGCAGTTCTTC. The variable domain in full, completed from reference TRBV15 and TRBJ2-1, reads DAMVIQNPRYQVTQFGKPVTLSCSQTLNHNVMYWYQQKSSQAPKLLFHYYDKDFNNEADTPDNFQSRRPNTSFCFLDIRSPGLGDTAMYLCATSRDVSGSYNEQFFGPGTRLTVL.

The chain combines TRBV12-3 or TRBV12-4 with TRBJ2-7, with TRBD1 matching 7 bases. Trimming at V came to 5 bases and at J to 0 bases, leaving 7 bases not matched to a gene. CDR3 size: 15 residues. The CDR3 sequence: CASSTEAGGSYEQYF. CDR3 DNA: TGTGCCAGCAGTACGGAAGCAGGGGGCTCCTACGAGCAGTACTTC.

The chain combines TRBV4-3 with TRBJ2-1; D ambiguous. The CDR3 is made up of 13 amino acids. The germline V gene has CDR1 LGHNA and CDR2 YSLEER. V lost 3 bases and J 2 bases, leaving 5 bases between the germline ends. The CDR3: CASSHAPYNEQFF. CDR3 DNA sequence: TGCGCCAGCAGCCACGCACCCTACAATGAGCAGTTCTTC.

This clonotype was seen at least ten times. The chain joins TRBV7-3 to TRBJ2-2; D not resolved. Trimming removed 4 bases from V and 3 bases from J, with 6 bases in between. Per the germline V gene, CDR1 is SGHTA and CDR2 is FQGTGA. The CDR3 is 13 residues long. The CDR3 sequence is CASSSSDTGELFF. CDR3 in DNA: TGTGCCAGCAGCTCCTCAGACACCGGGGAGCTGTTTTTT.

This clonotype was found many times. The chain has TRBV12-3 or TRBV12-4 and TRBJ2-7; 8 bases are a match to TRBD1. The CDR3 is made up of 16 amino acids. Trimming removed 6 bases from V and 2 bases from J; junction bases left unmatched: 12. In DNA, the CDR3 is TGTGCCAGCAGCCGCGACTGGACAGGGCCTCCCTACGAGCAGTACTTC. This encodes CASSRDWTGPPYEQYF.

The chain recombines TRBV29-1 with TRBJ2-5, with 8 nucleotides matching TRBD2. This CDR3 comprises 15 residues. The V and J ends lost 4 bases and 2 bases, in that order; junction bases with no gene match: 9. Germline-derived CDR1 and CDR2 are SQVTM and ANQGSEA. For the CDR3, the DNA is TGCAGCGTTGGGTGGCGGGGGGTCTTTCAAGAGACCCAGTACTTC. Amino acid sequence: CSVGWRGVFQETQYF.

This clonotype showed up many times. The chain recombines TRBV29-1 with TRBJ2-3, with D uncertain. CDR3 length equals 13 residues. Germline V CDR1 and CDR2: SQVTM, ANQGSEA. The germline V and J ends were trimmed by 6 bases and 3 bases, with 13 bases remaining between them. CDR3 DNA sequence: TGCAGCGTCGTCATTGGGGTTACAGATACGCAGTATTTT. It is translated as CSVVIGVTDTQYF.

This clonotype was seen more than once but under ten times. V gene TRBV6-2 or TRBV6-3 combines with J gene TRBJ2-1; D possibly corresponds to TRBD2 (5 bases). Between the trimmed V and J ends, which lost 2 bases and 0 bases, there was a span of 17 bases. The CDR3 extends over 18 amino acids. Looked up from germline, CDR1 is MNHEY and CDR2 is SVGEGT. In nucleotides, the CDR3 is TGTGCCAGCAGTTACGTCCTAGCCACTACCACCTCCTACAATGAGCAGTTCTTC. It translates to CASSYVLATTTSYNEQFF.

The CDR3 loop is CSARRSSNEQFF. CDR3 DNA sequence: TGCAGTGCTAGACGGAGTAGCAATGAGCAGTTCTTC. The chain couples TRBV20-1 to TRBJ2-1; D is undetermined. The V gene lost 2 bases and the J gene lost 6 bases, with 8 bases spanning the gap. The CDR3 is 12 amino acids. Germline values: CDR1 DFQATT, CDR2 SNEGSKA (reference sequence).

The V call is TRBV4-3, the J call TRBJ2-2, with 8 bases that match TRBD1. This CDR3 region has 16 residues. The V gene's germline CDR1 is LGHNA and CDR2 YSLEER. V shed 1 base, J shed 4 bases, and the junction held 5 bases outside the gene matches. This CDR3 reads CASSQGTGSGTGELFF. DNA of the CDR3: TGCGCCAGCAGCCAAGGGACAGGGAGTGGCACCGGGGAGCTGTTTTTT.

The CDR3 nucleotides are TGTGCCAGCAGCTTGACCCAAGGGGCCGGGGAGCTGTTTTTT. This codes for CASSLTQGAGELFF. The rearrangement links TRBV5-6 to TRBJ2-2, with a possible D match to TRBD1 (5 bases). CDR1 is SGHDT and CDR2 is YYEEEE in the germline V gene. Trimming stripped 1 base from V and 6 bases from J, with 10 bases between. The CDR3 is 14 residues long.

This clonotype has more than one count but fewer than ten. V is TRBV6-5 and J is TRBJ1-2; TRBD1 might be the D (5 bases). The V end lost 5 bases, the J end lost 4 bases, and 20 bases lay between the germline ends. The CDR3 consists of 16 residues. Germline V gene lookup returns CDR1 MNHEY and CDR2 SVGAGI. CDR3 in amino acids: CASSPRQHGSGYGYTF. For the CDR3, the DNA is TGTGCCAGCAGTCCCCGACAGCATGGGAGCGGCTATGGCTACACCTTC.

This clonotype was seen a handful of times. This sequence joins TRBV11-2 and TRBJ2-5, with no clear D. Trimming took off 0 bases at V and 2 bases at J, with 10 bases between the two ends. The CDR3 runs to 15 residues. From germline, CDR1 is SGHAT and CDR2 FQNNGV. DNA of the CDR3: TGTGCCAGCAGCTTAGACTCGAGATCACAAGAGACCCAGTACTTC. Protein sequence: CASSLDSRSQETQYF.

This chain joins TRBV7-3 and TRBJ2-1; 10 nucleotides line up with TRBD2. Per the germline V gene, CDR1 is SGHTA and CDR2 is FQGTGA. This CDR3 has 15 amino acids. V was clipped by 5 bases and J by 6 bases; unmatched bases: 7. The CDR3 here is CASSSGGEWFNEQFF. CDR3 DNA sequence: TGTGCCAGCAGCAGCGGGGGGGAGTGGTTCAATGAGCAGTTCTTC.

This clonotype was seen more than once but under ten times. The chain uses TRBV9 and TRBJ2-1; a possible D gene is TRBD1 (6 bases). The germline CDR1 and CDR2 sequences are SGDLS and YYNGEE. The CDR3 spans 15 residues. V lost 0 bases and J lost 2, with 9 bases in between. The CDR3 loop is CASSVGGGPYNEQFF. The CDR3 region has the DNA TGTGCCAGCAGCGTAGGAGGGGGACCCTACAATGAGCAGTTCTTC. Drawing the rest from reference TRBV9 and TRBJ2-1, the complete variable domain is DSGVTQTPKHLITATGQRVTLRCSPRSGDLSVYWYQQSLDQGLQFLIQYYNGEERAKGNILERFSAQQFPDLHSELNLSSLELGDSALYFCASSVGGGPYNEQFFGPGTRLTVL.

The chain combines TRBV27 with TRBJ2-1; a weak D match, TRBD1 (6 bases). Trimming took 5 bases from V and 6 from J, leaving 17 bases between them. Germline V gives CDR1 MNHEY, CDR2 SMNVEV (reference sequence). The CDR3 sequence is 15 residues long. Here the CDR3 reads CASSTLQGMSNEQFF. CDR3 nucleotide sequence: TGTGCCAGCAGTACTTTACAGGGAATGAGCAATGAGCAGTTCTTC.

This clonotype was picked up many times. The J gene is TRBJ2-7, the V gene TRBV13; D might be TRBD2 (6 bases). This CDR3 has 12 residues. Trimming left V 6 bases short and J 2 bases short, with 8 bases between. CDR1 is PRHDT and CDR2 is FYEKMQ in the germline V gene (reference sequence). The CDR3 DNA reads as TGTGCCAGCAGGGGGGGAGCCTACGAGCAGTACTTC. Its translation: CASRGGAYEQYF.

This rearrangement joins TRBV18 to TRBJ2-1; possible D gene TRBD2, 6 bases. The CDR3 is 15 residues long. Germline loops: CDR1 KGHSH, CDR2 LQKENI. V lost 4 bases and J 2 bases, leaving 12 bases between the germline ends. CDR3 nucleotides: TGTGCCAGCTCACAGGCGGGATCAACCTACAATGAGCAGTTCTTC. Its translation: CASSQAGSTYNEQFF.

This clonotype occurred many times. The chain is built from TRBV27 and TRBJ2-1, with TRBD2 identical over 14 bases. V shed 6 bases and J 4 bases; nucleotides not matched to a gene: 17. The V gene's germline CDR1 is MNHEY and CDR2 SMNVEV (reference sequence). This CDR3 contains 20 residues. CDR3 sequence (DNA): TGTGCCAGCAGCTTACTTAGCGGGACTAGCGGGAGTAAGGGGTACAATGAGCAGTTCTTC. It specifies CASSLLSGTSGSKGYNEQFF.

In its sample, this clonotype was seen many times. This chain joins TRBV2 and TRBJ2-3; 8 bases are shared with TRBD2. Germline V gives CDR1 SNHLY, CDR2 FYNNEI. The CDR3 length is 17 residues. Trimming cost V 4 bases and J 4 bases; bases outside gene matches: 13. The CDR3, as DNA: TGTGCCAGCAGTGTATCTCCCGGGACTAGTGGCGCAGATACGCAGTATTTT. It encodes CASSVSPGTSGADTQYF.

This clonotype was recorded a few times. This sequence joins TRBV7-9 and TRBJ2-1; D call uncertain. Germline CDR1 reads SEHNR; CDR2 reads FQNEAQ (reference sequence). The CDR3 has 12 residues. The germline V and J ends were trimmed by 4 bases and 7 bases, with 8 bases remaining between them. Here the CDR3 reads CASSSMWNEQFF. Here the CDR3 DNA reads TGTGCCAGCAGCTCGATGTGGAATGAGCAGTTCTTC.

This clonotype has more than one count but fewer than ten. This sequence joins TRBV19 and TRBJ2-7; 9 nucleotides agree with TRBD2. The CDR3 spans 17 residues. The V and J ends lost 4 bases and 5 bases, in that order; junction bases with no gene match: 15. The germline gives CDR1 LNHDA, CDR2 SQIVND (reference sequence). CDR3 nucleotides: TGTGCCAGTAGTAATACCTTGCGGCGCGGGAGGGCTCACGAGCAGTACTTC. As protein: CASSNTLRRGRAHEQYF.

This clonotype has just a few counts. The chain combines TRBV5-4 with TRBJ2-1; 9 bases match TRBD1. This CDR3 has 17 amino acids. V was clipped by 2 bases and J by 7 bases; unmatched bases: 13. Germline values: CDR1 SGHNT, CDR2 YYREEE (reference sequence). DNA for the CDR3: TGTGCCAGCAGCTTAGGCCCCGGGACAGGGATGAGAAATGAGCAGTTCTTC. It is translated as CASSLGPGTGMRNEQFF.

This clonotype occurred many times. The genes are TRBV4-3 and TRBJ2-1; TRBD2 matches 9 bases. The ends lost 2 bases at V and 6 bases at J; junction bases unmatched: 11. Germline V gene data show CDR1 as LGHNA and CDR2 as YSLEER. There are 17 residues in the CDR3. CDR3 bases: TGCGCCAGCAGCCAAAACGTAGCGGGGGACCCACCCAATGAGCAGTTCTTC. Protein product: CASSQNVAGDPPNEQFF.

This clonotype has only a few counts. CDR3 coding DNA: TGCGCCAGCAGCCAAGATGGCACTGAAGCTTTCTTT. Translation gives CASSQDGTEAFF. The rearrangement uses TRBV4-3 and TRBJ1-1; D is unclear. From germline, CDR1 is LGHNA and CDR2 YSLEER. The length of the CDR3 is 12 residues. Between the trimmed V and J ends, which lost 0 bases and 4 bases, there was a span of 3 bases.

This clonotype was counted once. The chain combines TRBV9 with TRBJ2-7; possibly TRBD2 for D (5 bases). V lost 0 bases, J lost 4 bases, and 11 bases lay in between. Germline CDR1 is SGDLS and CDR2 is YYNGEE. The CDR3 covers 14 residues. CDR3 DNA sequence: TGTGCCAGCAGCGTAGGAGGGCTGGCTTACGAGCAGTACTTC. Amino acid sequence: CASSVGGLAYEQYF.

This clonotype was counted only a few times. This chain joins TRBV6-4 and TRBJ2-7, with 7 bases that match TRBD2. J was trimmed by 0 bases and V by 0 bases; bases with no gene match: 2. CDR1 is MRHNA and CDR2 is SNTAGT in the germline V gene. The CDR3 has 15 amino acids. The CDR3 nucleotides read TGTGCCAGCAGTGACTCGGGGGGGGGCTCCTACGAGCAGTACTTC. Residues: CASSDSGGGSYEQYF.

The chain carries TRBV14 and TRBJ1-1; D is unresolved. The V gene's germline CDR1 is SGHDN and CDR2 FVKESK. The germline V and J ends were trimmed by 0 bases and 3 bases, with 14 bases remaining between them. The CDR3 spans 16 residues. The CDR3 DNA is TGTGCCAGCAGCCAAGATCGGAGCAGGCTTGACACTGAAGCTTTCTTT. It yields the protein CASSQDRSRLDTEAFF.

Only a few counts were recorded for this clonotype. The chain employs TRBV6-1 and TRBJ1-4; 11 bases line up with TRBD1. This CDR3 contains 14 residues. Trimming cost V 10 bases and J 8 bases; bases outside gene matches: 9. CDR1 is MNHNS, CDR2 SASEGT, per germline. The chain's CDR3 is CATLGQGAREKLFF. CDR3 in DNA: TGTGCCACCCTAGGACAGGGGGCAAGGGAAAAACTGTTTTTT.

This clonotype was observed many times. The chain carries TRBV12-3 or TRBV12-4 and TRBJ2-7; unclear D gene. V lost 3 bases and J lost 4, with 10 bases in between. The CDR3 is 13 amino acids. CDR3 in DNA: TGTGCCAGCAGTTTCGGTAGTGGGTACGAGCAGTACTTC. This translates into CASSFGSGYEQYF.

This clonotype was observed at least ten times. The rearrangement joins TRBV29-1 to TRBJ2-1; no reliable D call. CDR3 length equals 12 residues. The germline CDR1 and CDR2 sequences are SQVTM and ANQGSEA. Trimming shortened V by 0 bases and J by 9 bases, and 9 bases separated the two germline ends. The CDR3, as DNA: TGCAGCGTTGAAGATCTCCTCGTTGAGCAGTTCTTC. Its protein product is CSVEDLLVEQFF.